The rows below give T cell receptor beta chains drawn from one sample of a study of blood T cell repertoires in COVID-19. Sequencing was performed with immunoSEQ multiplex PCR; in TCRdb, only in-frame clones are kept and a portion is missing. Of approximately 220,000 clones in the sample, about 80% are singletons; the top ten hold roughly 2.5%. The sample taken for sequencing was peripheral blood. The receptors shown here come from a woman aged 40 to 50 with active or convalescent COVID-19. Both conserved end residues are part of each CDR3. A D gene is named only where the DNA matches it firmly. Size is stated for part of the rows, as once, few or many counts, or as a class when the clone is expanded.

-,TRBV29-1,-,TRBJ2-3,CSVEVPSGGTDTQYF,TGCAGCGTTGAAGTTCCCAGCGGTGGCACAGATACGCAGTATTTT
-,TRBV9,-,TRBJ2-1,CASSVAPGYNEQFF,TGTGCCAGCAGCGTAGCTCCGGGGTACAATGAGCAGTTCTTC
-,TRBV5-1,-,TRBJ2-3,CASKGGSSTDTQYF,TGCGCCAGCAAGGGGGGGTCTAGCACAGATACGCAGTATTTT
-,TRBV6-5,-,TRBJ1-3,CASRKHGSGNTIYF,TGTGCCAGCAGGAAGCACGGCTCTGGAAACACCATATATTTT
-,TRBV11-1,-,TRBJ1-1,CASMLVGAATEAFF,TGTGCCAGCATGCTCGTGGGGGCTGCCACTGAAGCTTTCTTT
-,TRBV6-4,-,TRBJ2-1,CASSDRDNNEQFF,TGTGCCAGCAGTGACCGGGACAACAATGAGCAGTTCTTC
-,TRBV4-3,once,TRBJ2-1,CASSGLEWRNEQFF,TGCGCCAGCAGCGGCCTGGAGTGGCGCAATGAGCAGTTCTTC
-,TRBV7-9,-,TRBJ1-2,CASGGYAARYGYTF,TGTGCCAGCGGGGGCTATGCCGCTAGGTATGGCTACACCTTC
-,TRBV10-3,-,TRBJ1-1,CAISEADMNTEAFF,TGTGCCATCAGTGAGGCTGACATGAACACTGAAGCTTTCTTT
-,TRBV19,-,TRBJ1-2,CATQKGAGTNYGYTF,TGTGCCACCCAAAAAGGGGCGGGGACCAACTATGGCTACACCTTC